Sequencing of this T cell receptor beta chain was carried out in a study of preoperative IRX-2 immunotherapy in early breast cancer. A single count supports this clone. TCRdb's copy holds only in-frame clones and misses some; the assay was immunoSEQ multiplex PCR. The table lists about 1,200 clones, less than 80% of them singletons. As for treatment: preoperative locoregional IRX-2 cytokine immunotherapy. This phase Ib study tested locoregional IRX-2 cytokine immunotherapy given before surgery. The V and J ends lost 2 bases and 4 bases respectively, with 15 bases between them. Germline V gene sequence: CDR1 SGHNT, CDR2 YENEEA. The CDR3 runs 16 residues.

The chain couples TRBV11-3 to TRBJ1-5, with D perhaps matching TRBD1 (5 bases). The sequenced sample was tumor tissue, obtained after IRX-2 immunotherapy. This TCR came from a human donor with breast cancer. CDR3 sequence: CASSLKLGVTNQPQHF. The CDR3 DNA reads TGTGCCAGCAGCTTAAAGTTGGGGGTGACTAATCAGCCCCAGCATTTT.